This is a list of T cell receptor beta chains from one sample in a study of blood T cells in healthy people across ages. MiXCR was run by TCRdb on the 5' RACE reads, yielding one entry per CDR3 protein. The table lists 1.5 million to 2 million distinct CDR3 sequences, 49% of them singletons, with 2% to 2.5% in the top ten. The source material was blood. The receptors were sampled from a woman aged 40 to 50 in good health. CDR3s include the opening cysteine and the closing phenylalanine or tryptophan. Fields, in order: CDR3 DNA, CDR3 protein, J gene, D gene, clone size, V gene. A D gene is named only where the DNA matches it firmly. The size entry is marked missing in some rows and otherwise reads once, few, many or a size class.

TGTGCCAGCAGCCAAGATAATTCGAGGGAGGAGCCCCAGCATTTT	CASSQDNSREEPQHF	TRBJ1-5	NA	NA	TRBV3-1
TGCGCCAGCAGGCCACCGGTGCAACAAGAGACCCAGTACTTC	CASRPPVQQETQYF	TRBJ2-5	NA	NA	TRBV5-1
TGTGCCAGCTCCCTCCAGGGGGACTACACCTACACCTTC	CASSLQGDYTYTF	TRBJ1-2	TRBD1	few	TRBV28
TGTGCCAGCAGCCAAGGAGGGACACAAGAAGGGAAACTGTTTTTT	CASSQGGTQEGKLFF	TRBJ1-4	NA	NA	TRBV4-2
TGCAGTGCCCGGGGACAGCCAAACTATGGCTACACCTTC	CSARGQPNYGYTF	TRBJ1-2	TRBD1	NA	TRBV20-1
TGTGCCAGCAGCTCCATTAGGGGGTTGAACATTCAGTACTTC	CASSSIRGLNIQYF	TRBJ2-4	NA	NA	TRBV14
TGTGCCAGCAGCTTAGAGGGACTAGCGGGGGCCGCCTACAATGAGCAGTTCTTC	CASSLEGLAGAAYNEQFF	TRBJ2-1	TRBD2	NA	TRBV11-2
TGTGCCAGCAGCTTAGGGTCTGGCTATAGATATGGCTACACCTTC	CASSLGSGYRYGYTF	TRBJ1-2	NA	few	TRBV7-8
TGTGCCAGCAGTAACCTTGGACAGGGGGTCAATGAGCAGTTCTTC	CASSNLGQGVNEQFF	TRBJ2-1	TRBD1	once	TRBV12-3/TRBV12-4
TGCAGTACCCCCCGGGACGGCCCCTACAATGAGCAGTTCTTC	CSTPRDGPYNEQFF	TRBJ2-1	NA	NA	TRBV20-1
TGTGCCGGATCGGGACAGGGGGCAGATACGCAGTATTTT	CAGSGQGADTQYF	TRBJ2-3	TRBD1	NA	TRBV2
TGCAGCGTTCAACGCCCCGTGACAGGGGGCAACTATGGCTACACCTTC	CSVQRPVTGGNYGYTF	TRBJ1-2	TRBD1	NA	TRBV29-1
TGTGCCAGCAGCCTTCTGGGGGCCGGGGCCAACGTCCTGACTTTC	CASSLLGAGANVLTF	TRBJ2-6	NA	many	TRBV12-3/TRBV12-4
TGTGCCAGCAGCCTTACTATTTGGGGGCCTTCGGGGCTGTTTTTT	CASSLTIWGPSGLFF	TRBJ1-4	NA	NA	TRBV7-2
TGTGCCAGCAGTGTCAGCCCCCGGCCAGATACGCAGTATTTT	CASSVSPRPDTQYF	TRBJ2-3	NA	NA	TRBV25-1